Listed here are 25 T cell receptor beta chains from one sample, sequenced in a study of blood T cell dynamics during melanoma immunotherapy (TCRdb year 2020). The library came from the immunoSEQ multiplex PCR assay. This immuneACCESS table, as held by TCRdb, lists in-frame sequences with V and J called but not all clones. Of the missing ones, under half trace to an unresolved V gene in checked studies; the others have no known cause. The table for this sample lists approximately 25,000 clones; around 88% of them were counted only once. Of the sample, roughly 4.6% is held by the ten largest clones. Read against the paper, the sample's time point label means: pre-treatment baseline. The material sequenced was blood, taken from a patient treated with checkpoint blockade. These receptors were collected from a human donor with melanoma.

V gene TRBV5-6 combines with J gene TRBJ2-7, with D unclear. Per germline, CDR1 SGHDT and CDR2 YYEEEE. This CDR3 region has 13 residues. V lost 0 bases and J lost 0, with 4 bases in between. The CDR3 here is CASSLATSYEQYF. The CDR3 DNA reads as TGTGCCAGCAGCTTGGCGACCTCCTACGAGCAGTACTTC. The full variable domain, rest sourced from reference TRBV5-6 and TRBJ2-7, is DAGVTQSPTHLIKTRGQQVTLRCSPKSGHDTVSWYQQALGQGPQFIFQYYEEEERQRGNFPDRFSGHQFPNYSSELNVNALLLGDSALYLCASSLATSYEQYFGPGTRLTVT.

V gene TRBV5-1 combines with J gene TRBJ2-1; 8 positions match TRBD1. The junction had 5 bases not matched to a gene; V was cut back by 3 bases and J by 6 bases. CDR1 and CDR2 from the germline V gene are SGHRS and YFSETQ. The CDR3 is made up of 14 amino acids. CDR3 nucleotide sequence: TGCGCCAGCAGCTCCCAGGGGGCCGGCAATGAGCAGTTCTTC. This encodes CASSSQGAGNEQFF. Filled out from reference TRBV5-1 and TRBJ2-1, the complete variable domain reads KAGVTQTPRYLIKTRGQQVTLSCSPISGHRSVSWYQQTPGQGLQFLFEYFSETQRNKGNFPGRFSGRQFSNSRSEMNVSTLELGDSALYLCASSSQGAGNEQFFGPGTRLTVL.

The CDR3 sequence: CASSPGLAGVFADTQYF. DNA of the CDR3: TGCGCCAGCAGCCCAGGACTAGCGGGAGTCTTTGCAGATACGCAGTATTTT. The chain links TRBV4-1 to TRBJ2-3; TRBD2 aligns across 13 bases. The germline gives CDR1 MGHRA, CDR2 YSYEKL. Losses at the gene ends were 4 bases for V and 4 bases for J; bases not matched to a gene: 8. The CDR3 loop spans 17 amino acids.

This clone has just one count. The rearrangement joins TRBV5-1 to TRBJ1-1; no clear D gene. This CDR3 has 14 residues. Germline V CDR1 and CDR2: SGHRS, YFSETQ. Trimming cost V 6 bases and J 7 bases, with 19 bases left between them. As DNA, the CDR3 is TGCGCCAGCACCACGAAGCAAGGAGCTCTTGAAGCTTTCTTT. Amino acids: CASTTKQGALEAFF.

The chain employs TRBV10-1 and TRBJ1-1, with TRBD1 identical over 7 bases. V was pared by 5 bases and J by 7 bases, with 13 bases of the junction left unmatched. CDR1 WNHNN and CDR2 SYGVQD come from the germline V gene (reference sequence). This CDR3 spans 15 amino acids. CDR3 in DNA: TGCGCCAGCAGTCCGGGACAGACCCCGATTAATGAAGCTTTCTTT. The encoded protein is CASSPGQTPINEAFF.

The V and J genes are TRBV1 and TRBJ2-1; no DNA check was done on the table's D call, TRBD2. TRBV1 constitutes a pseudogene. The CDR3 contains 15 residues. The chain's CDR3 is CTSSQERWRPEEQFF. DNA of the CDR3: TGCACCAGCAGCCAAGAACGGTGGCGGCCCGAAGAGCAGTTCTTC.

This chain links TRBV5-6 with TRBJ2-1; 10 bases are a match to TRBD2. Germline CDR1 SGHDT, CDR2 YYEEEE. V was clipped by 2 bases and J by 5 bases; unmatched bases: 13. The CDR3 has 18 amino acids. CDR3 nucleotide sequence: TGTGCCAGCAGCTTTCCCTCTCACCCCGGACTAGCGGACAATGAGCAGTTCTTC. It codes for CASSFPSHPGLADNEQFF.

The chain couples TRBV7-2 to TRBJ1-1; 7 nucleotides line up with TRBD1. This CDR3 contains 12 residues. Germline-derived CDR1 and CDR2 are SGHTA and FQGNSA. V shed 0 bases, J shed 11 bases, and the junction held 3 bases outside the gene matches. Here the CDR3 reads CASSLAGTVAFF. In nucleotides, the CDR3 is TGTGCCAGCAGCTTAGCCGGGACAGTGGCTTTCTTT.

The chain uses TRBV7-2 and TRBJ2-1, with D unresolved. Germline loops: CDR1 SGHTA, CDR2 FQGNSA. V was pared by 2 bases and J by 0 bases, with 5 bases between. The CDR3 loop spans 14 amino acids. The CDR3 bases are TGTGCCAGCAGCTTATATAGCTCCTACAATGAGCAGTTCTTC. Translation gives CASSLYSSYNEQFF.

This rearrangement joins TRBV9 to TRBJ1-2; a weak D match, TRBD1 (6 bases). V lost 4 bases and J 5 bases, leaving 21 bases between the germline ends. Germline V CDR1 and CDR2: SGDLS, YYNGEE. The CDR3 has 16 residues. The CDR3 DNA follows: TGTGCCAGCAGCCCGAGGGACGGGCAGGGGAGGTATGGCTACACCTTC. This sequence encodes CASSPRDGQGRYGYTF.

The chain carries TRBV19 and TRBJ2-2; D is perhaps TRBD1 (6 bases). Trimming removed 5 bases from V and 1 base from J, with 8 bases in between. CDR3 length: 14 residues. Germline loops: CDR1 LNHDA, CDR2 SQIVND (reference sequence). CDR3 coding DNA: TGTGCCAGTAGTGGGACAAAGAACACCGGGGAGCTGTTTTTT. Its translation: CASSGTKNTGELFF.

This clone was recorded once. Here the CDR3 reads CASSDRGPRQPQHF. Here the CDR3 DNA reads TGTGCCAGCAGTGACAGGGGGCCACGGCAGCCCCAGCATTTT. V usage is TRBV6-1 and J usage is TRBJ1-5; 8 nucleotides agree with TRBD1. Looked up from germline, CDR1 is MNHNS and CDR2 is SASEGT. After removal of 3 bases from V and 7 bases from J, the junction contained 5 bases not matched to a gene. The length of the CDR3 is 14 residues.

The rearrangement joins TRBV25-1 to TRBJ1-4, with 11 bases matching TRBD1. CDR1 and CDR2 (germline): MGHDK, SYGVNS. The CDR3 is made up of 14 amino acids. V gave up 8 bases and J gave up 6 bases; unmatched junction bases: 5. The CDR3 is CASSPGQGDEKLFF. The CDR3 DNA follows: TGTGCCAGCTCACCGGGACAGGGGGATGAAAAACTGTTTTTT.

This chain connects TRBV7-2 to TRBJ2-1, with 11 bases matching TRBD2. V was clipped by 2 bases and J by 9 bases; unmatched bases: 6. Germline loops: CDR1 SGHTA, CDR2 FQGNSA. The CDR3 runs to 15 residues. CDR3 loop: CASSLRTSGYSEQFF. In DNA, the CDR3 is TGTGCCAGCAGCTTACGGACTAGCGGGTATAGTGAGCAGTTCTTC.

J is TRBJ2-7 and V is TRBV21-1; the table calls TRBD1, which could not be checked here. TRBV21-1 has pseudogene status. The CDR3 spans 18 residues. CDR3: CASSKAAGQGAPVYEQYF. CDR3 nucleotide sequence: TGTGCCAGCAGCAAAGCCGCGGGACAGGGGGCTCCCGTGTACGAGCAGTACTTC.

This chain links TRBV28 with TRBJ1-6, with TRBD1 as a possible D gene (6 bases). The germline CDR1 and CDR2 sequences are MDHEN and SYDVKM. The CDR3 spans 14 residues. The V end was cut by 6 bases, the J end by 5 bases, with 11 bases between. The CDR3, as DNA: TGTGCCAGCAGGGGGGGCGGAGATAATTCACCCCTCCACTTT. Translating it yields CASRGGGDNSPLHF. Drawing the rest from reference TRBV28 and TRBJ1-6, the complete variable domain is DVKVTQSSRYLVKRTGEKVFLECVQDMDHENMFWYRQDPGLGLRLIYFSYDVKMKEKGDIPEGYSVSREKKERFSLILESASTNQTSMYLCASRGGGDNSPLHFGNGTRLTVT.

The CDR3 reads CASSPDRGDQPQHF. CDR3 nucleotide sequence: TGCGCCAGCAGTCCGGACAGGGGGGATCAGCCCCAGCATTTT. This sequence joins TRBV5-1 and TRBJ1-5; 10 nucleotides line up with TRBD1. V dropped 5 bases and J dropped 5; count of bases not matched to a gene: 4. Germline V lookup: CDR1 SGHRS, CDR2 YFSETQ. There are 14 residues in the CDR3.

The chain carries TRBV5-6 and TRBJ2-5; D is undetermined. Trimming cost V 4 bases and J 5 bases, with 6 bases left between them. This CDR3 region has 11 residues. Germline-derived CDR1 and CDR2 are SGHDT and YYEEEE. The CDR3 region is CASSVRETQYF. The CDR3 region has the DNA TGTGCCAGCAGCGTCCGGGAGACCCAGTACTTC.

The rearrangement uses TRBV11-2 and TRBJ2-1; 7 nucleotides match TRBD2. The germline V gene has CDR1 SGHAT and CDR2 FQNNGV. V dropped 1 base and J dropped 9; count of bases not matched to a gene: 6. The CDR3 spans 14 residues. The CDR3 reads CASSLGGGSIEQFF. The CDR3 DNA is TGTGCCAGCAGCTTAGGTGGCGGGAGCATTGAGCAGTTCTTC. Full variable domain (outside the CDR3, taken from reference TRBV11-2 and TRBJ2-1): EAGVAQSPRYKIIEKRQSVAFWCNPISGHATLYWYQQILGQGPKLLIQFQNNGVVDDSQLPKDRFSAERLKGVDSTLKIQPAKLEDSAVYLCASSLGGGSIEQFFGPGTRLTVL.

CDR3 coding DNA: TGTGCCATCAGGCGACTAGCGGGAGCTACCGGGGAGCTGTTTTTT. As protein: CAIRRLAGATGELFF. V usage is TRBV10-3 and J usage is TRBJ2-2, with 12 bases aligning to TRBD2. V dropped 6 bases and J dropped 5; count of bases not matched to a gene: 4. CDR1 and CDR2 from the germline V gene are ENHRY and SYGVKD. CDR3 length equals 15 residues.

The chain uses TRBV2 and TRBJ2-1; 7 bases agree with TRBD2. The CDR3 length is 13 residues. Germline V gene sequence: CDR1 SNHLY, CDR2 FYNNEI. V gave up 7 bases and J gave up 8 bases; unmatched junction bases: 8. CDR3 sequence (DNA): TGTGCCAGCAACCCCTGGGAGGGCGATGAGCAGTTCTTC. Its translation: CASNPWEGDEQFF.

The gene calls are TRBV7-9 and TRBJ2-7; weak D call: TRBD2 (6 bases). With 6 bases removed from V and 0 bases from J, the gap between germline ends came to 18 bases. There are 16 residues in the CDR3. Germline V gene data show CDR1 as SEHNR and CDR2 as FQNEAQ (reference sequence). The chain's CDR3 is CASSRMGTSSSYEQYF. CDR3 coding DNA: TGTGCCAGCAGTCGTATGGGGACTTCAAGCTCCTACGAGCAGTACTTC.

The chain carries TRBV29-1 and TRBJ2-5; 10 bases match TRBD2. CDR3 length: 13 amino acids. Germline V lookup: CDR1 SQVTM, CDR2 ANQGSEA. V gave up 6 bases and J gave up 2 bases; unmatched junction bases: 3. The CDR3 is CSVVTSGQETQYF. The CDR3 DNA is TGCAGCGTGGTGACTAGCGGGCAAGAGACCCAGTACTTC.

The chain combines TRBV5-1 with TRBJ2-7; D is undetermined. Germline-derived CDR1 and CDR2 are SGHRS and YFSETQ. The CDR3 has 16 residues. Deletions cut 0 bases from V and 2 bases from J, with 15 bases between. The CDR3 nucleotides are TGCGCCAGCAGCTTGGCGGACCTCTTCCATACCTACGAGCAGTACTTC. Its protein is CASSLADLFHTYEQYF.

CDR3 loop: CATSNPTSGSSYNEQFF. In nucleotides, the CDR3 is TGTGCCACCAGCAACCCGACTAGCGGGAGCTCCTACAATGAGCAGTTCTTC. This sequence joins TRBV15 and TRBJ2-1, with 12 bases matching TRBD2. The germline CDR1 and CDR2 sequences are LNHNV and YYDKDF (reference sequence). The CDR3 sequence is 17 residues long. The junction had 4 bases not matched to a gene; V was cut back by 4 bases and J by 0 bases.